The clone carrying this TCR beta chain appeared many times. Per germline, CDR1 SGHTA and CDR2 FQGNSA. The V and J ends lost 5 bases and 5 bases respectively, with 12 bases between them. This CDR3 comprises 13 residues. This sample stems from a study of human T cells and chemical hapten exposure. Study-level background: An approximately 2 cm by approximately 2 cm inner upper arm patch received 2% DPC for sensitization.

The time point denotes: patch test 2, 6 weeks after DPC sensitization. As to treatment: therapeutic diphenylcyclopropenone sensitization with weekly scalp DPC. In every case, blood was obtained before the patch test was applied. Suited to DPC and affected by alopecia, the donors ranged from 18 to 70 years old. Attachment of unique molecular identifiers to individual cDNA molecules was performed in the library. TCRdb fed the RACE reads into MiXCR, producing one record per CDR3 protein. The profile shows about 84,000 distinct CDR3 sequences, about 9.4% of them singletons. V is TRBV7-2 and J is TRBJ1-1, with a weak D call TRBD1 (5 bases). Sequencing used whole blood, obtained in connection with sensitization to the hapten diphenylcyclopropenone (DPC). This clonotype was sampled from a woman under 40 with alopecia areata. Some clones in this sample may be carry-over from other donors' samples. CDR3 amino acids: CASSKSRDTEAFF. In nucleotides, the CDR3 is TGTGCCAGCAGCAAGAGCAGGGATACTGAAGCTTTCTTT.